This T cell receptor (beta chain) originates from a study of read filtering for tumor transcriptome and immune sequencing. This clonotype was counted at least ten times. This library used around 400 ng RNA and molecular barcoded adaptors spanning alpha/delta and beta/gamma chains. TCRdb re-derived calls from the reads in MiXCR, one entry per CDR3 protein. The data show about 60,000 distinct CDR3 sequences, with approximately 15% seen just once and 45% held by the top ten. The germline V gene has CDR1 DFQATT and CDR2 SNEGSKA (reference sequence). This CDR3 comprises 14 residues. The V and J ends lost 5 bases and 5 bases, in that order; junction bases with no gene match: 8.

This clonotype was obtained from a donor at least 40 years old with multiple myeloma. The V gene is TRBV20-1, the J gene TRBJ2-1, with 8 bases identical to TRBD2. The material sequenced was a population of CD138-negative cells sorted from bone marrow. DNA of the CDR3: TGCAGTGCTCAAGCGGGAGACTTTGACAATGAGCAGTTCTTC. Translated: CSAQAGDFDNEQFF.